What follows are 9 T cell receptor beta chains derived from one specimen sequenced in a study of cytomegalovirus exposure and HLA in healthy donors. The primer mix had 60 Vbeta and 13 Jbeta primers. Data came from immunoSEQ multiplex PCR; TCRdb stores just in-frame clones and leaves some out. The sample includes under 100,000 clones, more than 75% of them seen just once. Sequenced material: PBMCs. These receptors all stem from a human donor in good health.

This clone is a singleton in its sample. The CDR3 region is CASSGDRGLKRAQYF. The CDR3 DNA reads as TGTGCCAGCAGCGGGGACAGGGGCCTAAAGAGGGCCCAGTACTTC. The V call is TRBV2, the J call TRBJ2-5; 10 positions agree with TRBD1. Germline CDR1 and CDR2: SNHLY and FYNNEI. The CDR3 totals 15 residues. V trimming: 6 bases; J trimming: 9 bases; junction bases outside the gene matches: 13.

This clone was observed a handful of times. The gene calls are TRBV4-1 and TRBJ1-3, with 9 bases aligning to TRBD1. The CDR3 length is 17 residues. Germline-derived CDR1 and CDR2 are MGHRA and YSYEKL. Trimming cost V 4 bases and J 2 bases; bases outside gene matches: 9. The CDR3 reads CASSPPDRGYTGNTIYF. CDR3 DNA: TGCGCCAGCAGCCCTCCGGACAGGGGATATACTGGAAACACCATATATTTT.

This clone was picked up one time. The gene calls are TRBV7-9 and TRBJ2-1, with a possible D match to TRBD1 (5 bases). Looked up from germline, CDR1 is SEHNR and CDR2 is FQNEAQ (reference sequence). The V and J ends lost 1 base and 7 bases respectively, with 17 bases between them. The CDR3 runs 16 residues. The CDR3 DNA is TGTGCCAGCAGCTTAGGAGCAGGGAACCTCAGGAATGAGCAGTTCTTC. Translating it yields CASSLGAGNLRNEQFF.

The chain uses TRBV6-5 and TRBJ1-3; D gene uncertain. CDR3 length: 14 amino acids. Trimming removed 6 bases from V and 1 base from J, with 10 bases in between. The V gene's germline CDR1 is MNHEY and CDR2 SVGAGI. This chain's CDR3 is CASRRLPSGNTIYF. The CDR3 DNA sequence: TGTGCCAGCAGACGTCTACCTTCTGGAAACACCATATATTTT.

The gene calls are TRBV9 and TRBJ2-2; the match to TRBD2 covers 10 bases. The germline V gene has CDR1 SGDLS and CDR2 YYNGEE. The J segment lost 3 bases and the V segment lost 2 bases, leaving 4 bases of the junction unmatched. This CDR3 region has 16 residues. This CDR3 reads CASSVLAGGDTGELFF. The CDR3, as DNA: TGTGCCAGCAGCGTTTTAGCGGGAGGAGACACCGGGGAGCTGTTTTTT.

This chain connects TRBV5-4 to TRBJ2-3; possible D gene TRBD2, 5 bases. This CDR3 has 15 amino acids. Germline lookup yields CDR1 SGHNT and CDR2 YYREEE (reference sequence). The germline V and J ends were trimmed by 5 bases and 1 base, with 14 bases remaining between them. CDR3 in DNA: TGTGCCAGCAGTCTGTCTAGCTGGGGCACAGATACGCAGTATTTT. Residues: CASSLSSWGTDTQYF.

The rearrangement links TRBV9 to TRBJ2-3; 7 bases agree with TRBD2. Per germline, CDR1 SGDLS and CDR2 YYNGEE. After removal of 6 bases from V and 1 base from J, the junction contained 8 bases not matched to a gene. This CDR3 has 15 residues. The CDR3 is CASTRTGGGTDTQYF. CDR3 nucleotides: TGTGCCAGCACGAGAACGGGAGGCGGCACAGATACGCAGTATTTT.

The chain combines TRBV7-9 with TRBJ2-5; 10 nucleotides match TRBD2. The DNA matches TRBJ2-7 better at its end, which makes the J call doubtful. This CDR3 is built from 17 residues. Germline lookup yields CDR1 SEHNR and CDR2 FQNEAQ (reference sequence). The CDR3 is CASSLGPGLANSYEQYF. CDR3 nucleotides: TGTGCCAGCAGCTTAGGGCCGGGACTAGCGAACTCCTACGAGCAGTACTTC.

This chain joins TRBV2 and TRBJ2-7; 7 positions agree with TRBD2. The V segment lost 6 bases and the J segment 0 bases; nucleotides outside the gene matches: 8. The CDR3 has 15 residues. Germline assignment: CDR1 SNHLY and CDR2 FYNNEI. DNA for the CDR3: TGTGCCAGCAGGGGGGAGGGGCCTTTCTCCTACGAGCAGTACTTC. As protein: CASRGEGPFSYEQYF.